This TCR beta chain emerged from a study of blood T cell repertoires in COVID-19 (dated by TCRdb to 2020 to 2022). Concerning the study at large: The collaborator samples originated in the United States, Italy and Spain and spanned the acute and convalescent phases of COVID-19. The material from the prospective study consisted of cDNA or gDNA derived from T cells, B-cell-depleted T cells, or PBMCs. The dataset comprised deeply sampled blood TCRbeta repertoires from subjects exposed to, actively infected with, or recovered from COVID-19. The repertoires were made available in a free public database intended to serve as a resource for research on the immune response to SARS-CoV-2. The samples were drawn from two sources: the first 160 participants of the ongoing ImmuneRACE study, and 1,200 or so subjects contributed by 6 global collaborators. The sample metadata nearly always contained a de-identified subject ID, COVID-19 status, age in years and sex. Where HLA class I and class II types were available, the types were taken from metadata supplied by the sample provider, not from assay-based typing.

In the prospective study, participants were about 18 to 95 years old, resided in fewer than 25 geographic areas of the United States, and were enrolled through a virtual design. In the prospective study, cohorts were assigned on the basis of participant-reported clinical history obtained from a screening survey and a study questionnaire. In the prospective study, mobile phlebotomists collected whole blood, serum and a nasopharyngeal or oropharyngeal swab from each participant. Over an approximately 2-month period, participants in the prospective study had the option of providing additional blood draws and questionnaires. Prospective study blood samples were shipped either frozen or at room temperature before DNA extraction. Comment on this clone: It lacks a known antigen. Base qualities are missing; no much larger clone stands one base away.

Points the paper makes about the study in general: The amount of clinical and demographic metadata varied by source and participant and was provided uncurated.

The trim is 5 bases for V and 2 bases for J, with a gap of 21 bases between the germline ends. The CDR3 has 17 amino acids, counting the end cysteine and phenylalanine. The kept DNA is CDR3 alone, 51 bases in frame from the first base. Via the germline V gene, CDR1 is SGHAT and CDR2 FQNNGV. TCRbeta CDR3 regions were amplified from genomic DNA by means of the immunoSEQ Assay, a bias-controlled multiplex PCR. For the original study's pipeline: The number of nucleated cells in each sample was estimated from the amplification of reference gene primers within the assay. To quantify the absolute abundance of each unique TCRbeta CDR3 rearrangement, sequence reads were collapsed and filtered. For each sample, productive Simpson clonality was calculated as the square root of Simpson's diversity index over productive rearrangements. TCRdb took this table from immuneACCESS and kept in-frame rearrangements with V and J called. Such tables lack part of the clones; where checked against another copy, unresolved V genes explain under half of the gap, and the rest is unexplained. That table supplies the V and J calls and clone size; D and trimming were determined from the DNA. The sample table holds roughly 240,000 clones, of which about 87% were seen once. Under 2.5% of the sample is held by the ten biggest clonotypes.

Recombination linked TRBV11-2 to TRBJ1-1; no D gene is confidently identified. This clonotype was sampled from a woman between 40 and 50 years old with acute COVID-19. The sample consisted of PBMCs or T cells enriched from blood (not recorded which). Here the CDR3 is given as CASSHHGGLALNTEAFF. In nucleotide form, the sequence is TGTGCCAGCAGCCACCACGGAGGCCTCGCATTAAACACTGAAGCTTTCTTT.